This T cell receptor beta chain was captured in a study of T cell repertoires in ileal Crohn's disease. Study in general: Surgery for a complication: stricturing in around 60%, penetrating in approximately 39%. Findings and caveats of the study: Mucosal expansions were suggested to be mainly CD8 T cells.

TCRdb's copy holds only in-frame clones and misses some; the assay was immunoSEQ multiplex PCR. The sample gives about 14,000 clones, roughly 80% of which show up once; roughly 4% is in the top ten. The J segment lost 4 bases and the V segment lost 2 bases, leaving 0 bases of the junction unmatched. The CDR3 covers 14 residues. Per the germline V gene, CDR1 is MNHEY and CDR2 is SVGAGI. In regard to this clone: Its antigen is unknown.

The specimen sequenced was ileal tissue. The chain carries TRBV6-5 and TRBJ2-1, with 9 positions matching TRBD1. The source is an adult with Crohn's disease. The CDR3 nucleotides read TGTGCCAGCAGTTACGGGACAGGGTACAATGAGCAGTTCTTC. Encoded protein: CASSYGTGYNEQFF.